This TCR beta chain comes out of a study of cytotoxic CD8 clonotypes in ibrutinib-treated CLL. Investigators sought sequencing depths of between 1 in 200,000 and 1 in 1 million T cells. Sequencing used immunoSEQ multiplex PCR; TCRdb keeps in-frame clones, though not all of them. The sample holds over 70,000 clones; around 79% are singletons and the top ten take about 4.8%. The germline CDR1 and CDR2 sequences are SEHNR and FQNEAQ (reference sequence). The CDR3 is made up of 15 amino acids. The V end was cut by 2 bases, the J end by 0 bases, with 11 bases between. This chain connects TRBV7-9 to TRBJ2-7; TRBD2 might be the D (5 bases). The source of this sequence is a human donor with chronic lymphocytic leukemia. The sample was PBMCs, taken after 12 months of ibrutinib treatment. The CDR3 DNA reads TGTGCCAGCAGCTTAAAACGGGAACCCTCCTACGAGCAGTACTTC. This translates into CASSLKREPSYEQYF.